A selection of T cell receptor beta chains follows, all from one sample in a study of shared clonotypes between healthy human individuals. Sequencing was performed with immunoSEQ multiplex PCR; in TCRdb, only in-frame clones are kept and a portion is missing. The sample holds hundreds of thousands of clones; around 96% are singletons and the top ten take about 0.12%. Sequenced input: naive CD8+ T cells sorted from blood. These receptors all stem from a woman in her twenties or thirties in good health. CDR3s include the opening cysteine and the closing phenylalanine or tryptophan. A D gene is named only where the DNA matches it firmly. The size field is filled for only some rows; it gives once, few, many or a size class.

TRBV6-5	-	-	TRBJ1-2	TGTGCCAGCAGCGAAATGGAGGGGTTGGGTGGCTACACCTTC	CASSEMEGLGGYTF
TRBV6-5	-	-	TRBJ2-7	TGTGCCAGCAGTTCCGTAATAGGCTACGAGCAGTACTTC	CASSSVIGYEQYF
TRBV25-1	once	-	TRBJ2-7	TGTGCCAGCAGTCTATCCCGGCCGGACGAGCAGTACTTC	CASSLSRPDEQYF
TRBV28	-	-	TRBJ1-2	TGTGCCAGCAGTTTACCGGCTAACTATGGCTACACCTTC	CASSLPANYGYTF
TRBV5-1	-	-	TRBJ2-7	TGCGCCAGCACCGGGAGAGACTACGAGCAGTACTTC	CASTGRDYEQYF
TRBV7-8	once	TRBD1	TRBJ1-5	TGTGCCAGCAGCCCACAGGGGGATCAGCCCCAGCATTTT	CASSPQGDQPQHF
TRBV6-1	-	-	TRBJ2-5	TGTGCCAGCAGTGAGTGGCGGGACTTACGAGAGCAGTACTTC	CASSEWRDLREQYF
TRBV27	-	TRBD1	TRBJ2-1	TGTGCCATCGGACAGGGGACCTACAATGAGCAGTTCTTC	CAIGQGTYNEQFF
TRBV5-5	-	-	TRBJ1-2	TGTGCCAGCACTAACCTCAGGGCGGAGCAGGGCCTAAACTTCTATGGCTACACCTTC	CASTNLRAEQGLNFYGYTF
TRBV7-8	-	-	TRBJ2-5	TGTGCCAGCAGCCTGAAGCCTCAAGAGACCCAGTACTTC	CASSLKPQETQYF
TRBV15	-	-	TRBJ2-5	TGTGCCACCAGTCATCGGGGGGAGACCCAGTACTTC	CATSHRGETQYF
TRBV9	-	TRBD1	TRBJ1-3	TGTGCCAGCAGCACTCCCTCACCTGGGACAGACAAGTCTGGAAACACCATATATTTT	CASSTPSPGTDKSGNTIYF
TRBV6-6	-	-	TRBJ1-4	TGTGCCAGCAGCACCAGACTAGGGGATGAAAAACTGTTTTTT	CASSTRLGDEKLFF
TRBV15	once	TRBD2	TRBJ2-7	TGTGCCACCAGCAGAGAAGGATCAGCGGGGGGTGAGCAGTACTTC	CATSREGSAGGEQYF
TRBV27	-	-	TRBJ1-3	TGTGCCAGCAGTTTTACGGGCCGAGGATCTGGAAACACCATATATTTT	CASSFTGRGSGNTIYF
TRBV6-5	-	TRBD1	TRBJ2-7	TGTGCCAGCAGTTATACAGGGGGCGCCTACGAGCAGTACTTC	CASSYTGGAYEQYF
TRBV27	-	TRBD2	TRBJ2-3	TGTGCCAGCACCCATGTGGGGGGGACTAGCGGGAAAAAAGATACGCAGTATTTT	CASTHVGGTSGKKDTQYF
TRBV13	once	-	TRBJ1-1	TGTGCCAGCAGGACCCTCGGGGGTTTGAACACTGAAGCTTTCTTT	CASRTLGGLNTEAFF
TRBV27	-	TRBD2	TRBJ2-3	TGTGCCAGCAGCCAACTAGCGCCCTACTTAGATACGCAGTATTTT	CASSQLAPYLDTQYF
TRBV5-6	-	TRBD2	TRBJ2-5	TGTGCCAGCAGCTTTTCAAACCTGACTAGCGAACAAGAGACCCAGTACTTC	CASSFSNLTSEQETQYF